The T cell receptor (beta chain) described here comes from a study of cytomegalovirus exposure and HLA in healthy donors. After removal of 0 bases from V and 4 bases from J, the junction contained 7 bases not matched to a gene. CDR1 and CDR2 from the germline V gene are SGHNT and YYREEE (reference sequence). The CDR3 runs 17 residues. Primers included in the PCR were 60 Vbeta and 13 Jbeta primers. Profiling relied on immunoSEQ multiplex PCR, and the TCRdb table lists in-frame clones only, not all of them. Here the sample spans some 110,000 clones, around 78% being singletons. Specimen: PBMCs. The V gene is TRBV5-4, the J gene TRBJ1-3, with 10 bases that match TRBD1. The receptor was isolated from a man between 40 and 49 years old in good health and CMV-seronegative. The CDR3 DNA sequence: TGTGCCAGCAGCTTGGCCCTGACAGGGGGCCCAGGAAACACCATATATTTT. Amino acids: CASSLALTGGPGNTIYF.